The rows below give T cell receptor beta chains drawn from one sample of a study of identical twins. TCRdb itself ran the 5' RACE reads through MiXCR, one entry per CDR3 protein. The sample yields about 260,000 distinct CDR3 sequences, about 7% seen once. These data also formed part of another study, on yellow fever vaccine responses in identical twins.

The sequenced sample consisted of memory (CD45RO+) T cells sorted from blood. These receptors all come from a woman in her late teens or twenties in good health. Each CDR3 is given with its conserved first and last residue. A D gene is named only where the DNA matches it firmly.

CASSEAGGRRNTEAFF 16 TRBJ1-1 TRBV2 .
CASSPTGVMREQYF 14 TRBJ2-7 TRBV7-9 TRBD1
CASSPVNYGYTF 12 TRBJ1-2 TRBV12-3/TRBV12-4 .
CASSPAWGAGQPQHF 15 TRBJ1-5 TRBV5-5 .
CASSESSPYNEQFF 14 TRBJ2-1 TRBV6-4 .
CSVENRGAKNIQYF 14 TRBJ2-4 TRBV29-1 .
CASGPRRGHEQFF 13 TRBJ2-1 TRBV19 .
CASSLADKNNEQFF 14 TRBJ2-1 TRBV11-2 .
CASSKTSRETQYF 13 TRBJ2-5 TRBV19 TRBD2
CAISESSVAGNTDTQYF 17 TRBJ2-3 TRBV10-3 TRBD2
CATRQGTTDTQYF 13 TRBJ2-3 TRBV6-1 TRBD1
CASSPGGFRGPTYNEQFF 18 TRBJ2-1 TRBV4-2 .
CASSAPGGLAGGSSYEQYF 19 TRBJ2-7 TRBV27 TRBD2
CASSSQGRTEAFF 13 TRBJ1-1 TRBV28 TRBD1
CASSVTGENNEQFF 14 TRBJ2-1 TRBV6-1 TRBD1
CASSLDSSQETRYF 14 TRBJ2-5 TRBV5-1 .
CAISGLAGGNYEQYF 15 TRBJ2-7 TRBV10-3 TRBD2
CSARDPSGGADTQYF 15 TRBJ2-3 TRBV20-1 TRBD2
CASSPKQYPQHF 12 TRBJ1-5 TRBV5-1 .
CSASPRTGQAEAFF 14 TRBJ1-1 TRBV20-1 TRBD1
CASSLAGYTTILPGANVLTF 20 TRBJ2-6 TRBV28 .
CASSLGQGTLTPSGANVLTF 20 TRBJ2-6 TRBV5-1 .
CASRVTTANTEAFF 14 TRBJ1-1 TRBV6-4 .
CASSLNPGQGQYEQYF 16 TRBJ2-7 TRBV11-1 TRBD1
CASRGGGSGNTIYF 14 TRBJ1-3 TRBV27 .
CASSLNRELFF 11 TRBJ2-2 TRBV12-3/TRBV12-4 .
CASRHKTSGSYNEQFF 16 TRBJ2-1 TRBV6-1 TRBD2
CSARDLISGIPSYNEQFF 18 TRBJ2-1 TRBV20-1 TRBD2
CASSLQLAGDLYNEQFF 17 TRBJ2-1 TRBV28 TRBD2
CASSIGLAGGRETQYF 16 TRBJ2-5 TRBV11-2 TRBD2
CASSLRLTGDTQYF 14 TRBJ2-3 TRBV14 .
CASSSRGGSNTEAFF 15 TRBJ1-1 TRBV5-1 .
CATSRDSPEVWFQRAPYEQYF 21 TRBJ2-7 TRBV15 .
CSVVVRHTDTQYF 13 TRBJ2-3 TRBV29-1 .
CASSSQGITNEKLFF 15 TRBJ1-4 TRBV12-3/TRBV12-4 TRBD1
CASRNPGADTEAFF 14 TRBJ1-1 TRBV5-1 .